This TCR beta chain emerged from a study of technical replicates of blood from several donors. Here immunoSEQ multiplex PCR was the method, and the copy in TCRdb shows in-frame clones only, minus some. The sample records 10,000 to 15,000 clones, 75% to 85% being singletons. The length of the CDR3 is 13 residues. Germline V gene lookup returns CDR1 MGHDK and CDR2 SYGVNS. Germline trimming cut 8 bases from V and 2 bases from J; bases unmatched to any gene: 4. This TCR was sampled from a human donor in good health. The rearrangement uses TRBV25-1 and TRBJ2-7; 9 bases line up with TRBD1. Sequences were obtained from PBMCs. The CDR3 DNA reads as TGTGCCAGCGGGGACAGGGCGCCCTACGAGCAGTACTTC. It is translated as CASGDRAPYEQYF.